These 17 T cell receptor beta chains were all obtained from the same sample, sequenced in a study of blood T cell repertoires in COVID-19. The table came from immunoSEQ multiplex PCR; TCRdb's copy has only in-frame clones and leaves some out. The sample shows 150,000 or so clones, approximately 80% of them seen only once. The material sequenced was PBMCs or T cells enriched from blood (not recorded which). These receptors were obtained from a man aged 70 or older who had been exposed to COVID-19.

The rearrangement links TRBV7-9 to TRBJ1-6; D is possibly TRBD1 (5 bases). CDR1 is SEHNR and CDR2 is FQNEAQ in the germline V gene (reference sequence). This CDR3 has 15 amino acids. The V gene lost 7 bases and the J gene lost 4 bases, with 14 bases spanning the gap. The DNA of the CDR3 is TGTGCCAGCACGCCTGGTGGGGCGTATAATTCACCCCTCCACTTT. This sequence encodes CASTPGGAYNSPLHF.

V usage is TRBV27 and J usage is TRBJ2-1, with a tentative D call TRBD2 (5 bases). Germline CDR1 MNHEY, CDR2 SMNVEV (reference sequence). V lost 3 bases and J lost 6, with 18 bases in between. The CDR3 runs to 16 residues. The CDR3 DNA reads as TGTGCCAGCAGTTTCCGGTGGCTAGCCTTAGGCAATGAGCAGTTCTTC. Encoded protein: CASSFRWLALGNEQFF.

The chain uses TRBV10-3 and TRBJ2-3; tentatively, D is TRBD2 (6 bases). This CDR3 is 15 amino acids long. From germline, CDR1 is ENHRY and CDR2 SYGVKD. Trimming pared 3 bases from V and 4 bases from J, leaving 14 bases between. The CDR3 loop reads CAISELAEGADTQYF. CDR3 DNA: TGTGCCATCAGTGAATTAGCGGAGGGAGCAGATACGCAGTATTTT.

The chain employs TRBV28 and TRBJ2-7; no firm D call. The CDR3 covers 15 residues. V lost 6 bases to trimming and J lost 3 bases, with 18 bases between them. The germline gives CDR1 MDHEN, CDR2 SYDVKM. The CDR3 coding sequence is TGTGCCAGCAGCGAGTTCCCTAACACGGGCTACGAGCAGTACTTC. Its translation: CASSEFPNTGYEQYF.

This rearrangement joins TRBV19 to TRBJ1-4; TRBD1 matches 9 bases. This CDR3 comprises 16 residues. V lost 4 bases to trimming and J lost 7 bases; unmatched junction nucleotides: 10. Germline CDR1 LNHDA, CDR2 SQIVND (reference sequence). Here the CDR3 reads CASSKTTGGKGEKLFF. The CDR3 DNA reads as TGTGCCAGTAGTAAAACTACAGGGGGCAAAGGTGAAAAACTGTTTTTT.

This chain uses TRBV14 with TRBJ1-5, with 9 bases matching TRBD1. The germline gives CDR1 SGHDN, CDR2 FVKESK. The CDR3 length is 19 residues. V shed 0 bases, J shed 6 bases, and the junction held 15 bases outside the gene matches. The CDR3 reads CASSQDPGQGWRWTQPQHF. In nucleotides, the CDR3 is TGTGCCAGCAGCCAAGATCCGGGACAGGGTTGGCGTTGGACTCAGCCCCAGCATTTT.

This clone was observed a single time. The CDR3 loop is CASSVASGGTGAHSEAFF. CDR3 DNA: TGTGCCAGCAGCGTAGCGTCAGGGGGAACAGGGGCTCACTCTGAAGCTTTCTTT. V gene TRBV9 combines with J gene TRBJ1-1; TRBD1 aligns across 7 bases. The germline CDR1 and CDR2 sequences are SGDLS and YYNGEE. V shed 0 bases, J shed 6 bases, and the junction held 17 bases outside the gene matches. The CDR3 is made up of 18 amino acids. Based on the CDR3 plus reference TRBV9 and TRBJ1-1, the full variable domain is DSGVTQTPKHLITATGQRVTLRCSPRSGDLSVYWYQQSLDQGLQFLIQYYNGEERAKGNILERFSAQQFPDLHSELNLSSLELGDSALYFCASSVASGGTGAHSEAFFGQGTRLTVV.

The V gene is TRBV6-5, the J gene TRBJ1-2; possibly TRBD1 for D (5 bases). The CDR3 sequence is 14 residues long. Trimming removed 2 bases from V and 4 bases from J, with 11 bases in between. Germline V gene data show CDR1 as MNHEY and CDR2 as SVGAGI. CDR3 loop: CASSYRGLGYGYTF. CDR3 DNA: TGTGCCAGCAGTTACAGGGGTTTGGGCTATGGCTACACCTTC.

This chain connects TRBV5-1 to TRBJ1-5; tentatively, D is TRBD1 (5 bases). Trimming took off 0 bases at V and 4 bases at J, with 17 bases between the two ends. The length of the CDR3 is 17 residues. Germline CDR1 and CDR2: SGHRS and YFSETQ. CDR3 nucleotides: TGCGCCAGCAGCTTGGGCGAGGGAGGGGTAGGAAATCAGCCCCAGCATTTT. Its protein is CASSLGEGGVGNQPQHF. Supplemented by reference TRBV5-1 and TRBJ1-5, the full variable domain reads KAGVTQTPRYLIKTRGQQVTLSCSPISGHRSVSWYQQTPGQGLQFLFEYFSETQRNKGNFPGRFSGRQFSNSRSEMNVSTLELGDSALYLCASSLGEGGVGNQPQHFGDGTRLSIL.

The rearrangement joins TRBV28 to TRBJ2-3; D might be TRBD2 (5 bases). The CDR3 totals 16 residues. V gave up 8 bases and J gave up 1 base, with 19 bases separating them. In germline, CDR1 is MDHEN, CDR2 SYDVKM. The CDR3 DNA reads as TGTGCCAGCCGGCAAGGTATCTTGAGGGGCACAGATACGCAGTATTTT. It translates to CASRQGILRGTDTQYF.

This chain connects TRBV7-2 to TRBJ1-6; TRBD1 agrees at 8 bases. The trim removed 5 bases at V and 6 bases at J, leaving 3 bases unmatched. The CDR3 is 14 residues long. The germline V gene has CDR1 SGHTA and CDR2 FQGNSA. Written as DNA, the CDR3 is TGTGCCAGCAGCGCGGACAGGGCTAATTCACCCCTCCACTTT. It codes for CASSADRANSPLHF.

Only one count was recorded for this clone. The CDR3 DNA follows: TGTGCCACCAGTGATGCGGACAGAAGAGACTTATATGGCTACACCTTC. Translated: CATSDADRRDLYGYTF. The chain couples TRBV24-1 to TRBJ1-2; tentative D call: TRBD1 (6 bases). The CDR3 contains 16 residues. V was cut by 3 bases and J by 5 bases, with 18 bases left in between. From germline, CDR1 is KGHDR and CDR2 SFDVKD.

V is TRBV4-1 and J is TRBJ1-3, with D possibly TRBD1 on 6 matching bases. CDR3 length: 17 amino acids. Trimming stripped 1 base from V and 4 bases from J, with 17 bases between. The germline CDR1 and CDR2 sequences are MGHRA and YSYEKL. CDR3 nucleotide sequence: TGCGCCAGCAGCCAAGTTGTGACAGGCGACCTCGGAAACACCATATATTTT. This sequence encodes CASSQVVTGDLGNTIYF.

This clone was counted a few times. The V gene is TRBV6-5, the J gene TRBJ1-6, with D possibly matching TRBD1 (5 bases). The germline V gene has CDR1 MNHEY and CDR2 SVGAGI. The CDR3 contains 15 residues. V lost 0 bases to trimming and J lost 10 bases, with 13 bases between them. CDR3 coding DNA: TGTGCCAGCAGTTACTCGTTCCAGGGTGAATCACCCCTCCACTTT. It yields the protein CASSYSFQGESPLHF.

The chain is built from TRBV4-1 and TRBJ2-1, with a possible D match to TRBD2 (5 bases). V was trimmed by 4 bases and J by 4 bases, leaving 8 bases between them. Germline-derived CDR1 and CDR2 are MGHRA and YSYEKL. The CDR3 is 13 residues long. The CDR3 bases are TGCGCCAGCAGCCCGGGATCATACAATGAGCAGTTCTTC. Protein sequence: CASSPGSYNEQFF.

The chain joins TRBV18 to TRBJ2-7, with a weak D call TRBD2 (6 bases). The germline V gene has CDR1 KGHSH and CDR2 LQKENI. V was cut by 5 bases and J by 1 base, with 12 bases left in between. The CDR3 totals 14 residues. CDR3 loop: CASSGQGLSYEQYF. The CDR3 region has the DNA TGTGCCAGCTCAGGGCAAGGACTATCCTACGAGCAGTACTTC. The full variable domain, rest sourced from reference TRBV18 and TRBJ2-7, is NAGVMQNPRHLVRRRGQEARLRCSPMKGHSHVYWYRQLPEEGLKFMVYLQKENIIDESGMPKERFSAEFPKEGPSILRIQQVVRGDSAAYFCASSGQGLSYEQYFGPGTRLTVT.

The genes are TRBV19 and TRBJ1-6; the match to TRBD1 covers 8 bases. Germline-derived CDR1 and CDR2 are LNHDA and SQIVND (reference sequence). The CDR3 loop spans 14 amino acids. J lost 10 bases, V lost 3 bases, and 5 bases had no gene match. The CDR3 here is CASSMQGAGSPLHF. The DNA for the CDR3 is TGTGCCAGTAGTATGCAGGGGGCAGGCTCACCCCTCCACTTT.